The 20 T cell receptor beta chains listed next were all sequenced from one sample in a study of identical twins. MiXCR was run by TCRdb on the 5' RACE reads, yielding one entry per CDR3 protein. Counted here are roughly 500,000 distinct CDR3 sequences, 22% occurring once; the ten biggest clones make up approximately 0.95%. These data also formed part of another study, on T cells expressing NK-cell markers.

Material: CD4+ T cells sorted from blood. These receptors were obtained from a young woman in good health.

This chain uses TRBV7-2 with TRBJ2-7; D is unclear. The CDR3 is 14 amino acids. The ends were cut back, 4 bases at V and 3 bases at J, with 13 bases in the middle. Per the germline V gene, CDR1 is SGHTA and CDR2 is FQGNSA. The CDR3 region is CASSSYTDNYEQYF. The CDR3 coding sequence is TGTGCCAGCAGCTCATATACCGACAACTACGAGCAGTACTTC.

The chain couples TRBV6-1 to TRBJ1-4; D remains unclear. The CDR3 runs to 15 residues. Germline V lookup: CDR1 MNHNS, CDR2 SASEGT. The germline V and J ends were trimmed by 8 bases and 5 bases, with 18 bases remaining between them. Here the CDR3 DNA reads TGTGCCAGCGGCTCAACGACGGGGATCAATGAAAAACTGTTTTTT. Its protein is CASGSTTGINEKLFF.

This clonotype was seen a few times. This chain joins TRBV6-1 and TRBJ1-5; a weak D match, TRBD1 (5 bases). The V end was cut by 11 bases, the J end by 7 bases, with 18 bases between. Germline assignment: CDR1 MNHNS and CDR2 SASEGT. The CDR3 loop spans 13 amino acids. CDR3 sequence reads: CAGQQAPDQPQHF. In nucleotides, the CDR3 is TGTGCCGGGCAACAGGCCCCCGACCAGCCCCAGCATTTT.

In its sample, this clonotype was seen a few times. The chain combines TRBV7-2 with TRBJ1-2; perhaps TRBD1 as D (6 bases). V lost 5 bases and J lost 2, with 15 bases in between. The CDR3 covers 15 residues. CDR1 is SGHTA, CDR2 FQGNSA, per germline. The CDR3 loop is CASSPPRGRNYGYTF. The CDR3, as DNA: TGTGCCAGCAGCCCCCCCCGGGGGCGGAACTATGGCTACACCTTC.

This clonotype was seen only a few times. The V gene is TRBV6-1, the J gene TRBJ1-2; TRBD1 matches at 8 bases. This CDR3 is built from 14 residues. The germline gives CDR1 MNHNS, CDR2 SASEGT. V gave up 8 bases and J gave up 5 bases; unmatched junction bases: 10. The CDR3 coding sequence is TGTGCCAGCTGGCGGACAGGGAGTTTTTATGGCTACACCTTC. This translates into CASWRTGSFYGYTF.

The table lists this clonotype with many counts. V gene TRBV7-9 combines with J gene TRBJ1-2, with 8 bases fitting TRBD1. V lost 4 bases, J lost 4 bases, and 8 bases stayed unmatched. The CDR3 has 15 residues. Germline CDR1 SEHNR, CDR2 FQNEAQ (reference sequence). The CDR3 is CASSSLDREGYGYTF. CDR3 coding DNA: TGTGCCAGCAGCTCGCTGGACAGGGAAGGCTATGGCTACACCTTC. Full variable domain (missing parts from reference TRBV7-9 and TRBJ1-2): DTGVSQNPRHKITKRGQNVTFRCDPISEHNRLYWYRQTLGQGPEFLTYFQNEAQLEKSRLLSDRFSAERPKGSFSTLEIQRTEQGDSAMYLCASSSLDREGYGYTFGSGTRLTVV.

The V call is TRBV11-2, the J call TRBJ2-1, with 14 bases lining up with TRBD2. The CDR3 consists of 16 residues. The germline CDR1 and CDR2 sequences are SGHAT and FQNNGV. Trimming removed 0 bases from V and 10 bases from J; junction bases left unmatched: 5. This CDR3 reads CASSLEGLAGVGEQFF. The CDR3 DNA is TGTGCCAGCAGCTTAGAGGGACTAGCGGGAGTAGGAGAGCAGTTCTTC.

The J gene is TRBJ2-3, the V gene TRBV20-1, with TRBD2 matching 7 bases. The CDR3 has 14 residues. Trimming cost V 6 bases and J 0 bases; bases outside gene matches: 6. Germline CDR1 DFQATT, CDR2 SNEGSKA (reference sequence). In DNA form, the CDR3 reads TGCAGTGCCCCCCCAGCGGGGAGCACAGATACGCAGTATTTT. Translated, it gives CSAPPAGSTDTQYF.

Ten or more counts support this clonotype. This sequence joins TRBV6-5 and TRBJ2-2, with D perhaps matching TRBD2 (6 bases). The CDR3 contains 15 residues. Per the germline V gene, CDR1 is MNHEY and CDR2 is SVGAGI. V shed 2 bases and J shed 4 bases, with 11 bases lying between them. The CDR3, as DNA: TGTGCCAGCAGTTACCAGGGCGGGGCCACCGGGGAGCTGTTTTTT. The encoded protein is CASSYQGGATGELFF.

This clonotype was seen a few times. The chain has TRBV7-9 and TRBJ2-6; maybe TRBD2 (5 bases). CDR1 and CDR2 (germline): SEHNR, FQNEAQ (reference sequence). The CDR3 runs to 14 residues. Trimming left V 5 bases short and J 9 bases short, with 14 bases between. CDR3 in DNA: TGTGCCAGCAGCCTGACGGGGAACGGCAACGTCCTGACTTTC. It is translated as CASSLTGNGNVLTF. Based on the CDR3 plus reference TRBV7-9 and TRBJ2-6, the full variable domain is DTGVSQNPRHKITKRGQNVTFRCDPISEHNRLYWYRQTLGQGPEFLTYFQNEAQLEKSRLLSDRFSAERPKGSFSTLEIQRTEQGDSAMYLCASSLTGNGNVLTFGAGSRLTVL.

CDR3 nucleotides: TGCAGTGCCTCAGACAGGGGGACTGAAGCTTTCTTT. Encoded protein: CSASDRGTEAFF. The rearrangement links TRBV20-1 to TRBJ1-1; 9 nucleotides agree with TRBD1. Trimming took 6 bases from V and 5 from J; bases not matched to a gene: 4. The CDR3 sequence is 12 residues long. CDR1 and CDR2 from the germline V gene are DFQATT and SNEGSKA (reference sequence).

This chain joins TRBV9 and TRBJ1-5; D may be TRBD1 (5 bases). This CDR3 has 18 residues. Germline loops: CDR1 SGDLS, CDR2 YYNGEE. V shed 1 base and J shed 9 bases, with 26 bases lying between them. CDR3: CASSVSGSRRDPMLPQHF. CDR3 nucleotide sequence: TGTGCCAGCAGCGTATCAGGTTCGCGCCGGGACCCGATGTTGCCCCAGCATTTT.

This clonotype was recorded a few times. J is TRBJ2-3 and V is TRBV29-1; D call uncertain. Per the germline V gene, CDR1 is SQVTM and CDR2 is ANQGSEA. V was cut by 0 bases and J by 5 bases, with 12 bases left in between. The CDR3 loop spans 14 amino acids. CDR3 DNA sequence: TGCAGCGTTGAAGATTTTGTTTACCGAGATACGCAGTATTTT. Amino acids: CSVEDFVYRDTQYF.

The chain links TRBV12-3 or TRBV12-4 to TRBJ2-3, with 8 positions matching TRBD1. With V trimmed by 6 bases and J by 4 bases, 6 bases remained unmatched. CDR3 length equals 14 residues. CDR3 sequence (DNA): TGTGCCAGCAGCGACAGGGGCTTTGCAGATACGCAGTATTTT. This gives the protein CASSDRGFADTQYF.

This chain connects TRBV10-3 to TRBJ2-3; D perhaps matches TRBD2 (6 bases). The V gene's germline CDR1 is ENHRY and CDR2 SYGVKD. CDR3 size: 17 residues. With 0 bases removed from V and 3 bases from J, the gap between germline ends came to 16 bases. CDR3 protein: CAISESIGGVGTDTQYF. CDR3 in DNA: TGTGCCATCAGTGAGTCGATCGGGGGAGTGGGGACAGATACGCAGTATTTT.

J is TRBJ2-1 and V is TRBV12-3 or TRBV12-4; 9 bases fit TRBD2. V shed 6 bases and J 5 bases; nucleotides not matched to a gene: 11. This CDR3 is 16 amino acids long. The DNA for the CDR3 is TGTGCCAGCAGCGAACCAACTAGCGGGCCCAACAATGAGCAGTTCTTC. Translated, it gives CASSEPTSGPNNEQFF.

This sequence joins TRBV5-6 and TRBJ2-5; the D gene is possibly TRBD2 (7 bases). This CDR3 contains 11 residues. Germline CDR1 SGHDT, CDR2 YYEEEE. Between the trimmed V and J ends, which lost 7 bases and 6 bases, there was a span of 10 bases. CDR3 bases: TGTGCCAGCTCGCGGGGGCAGACCCAGTACTTC. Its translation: CASSRGQTQYF.

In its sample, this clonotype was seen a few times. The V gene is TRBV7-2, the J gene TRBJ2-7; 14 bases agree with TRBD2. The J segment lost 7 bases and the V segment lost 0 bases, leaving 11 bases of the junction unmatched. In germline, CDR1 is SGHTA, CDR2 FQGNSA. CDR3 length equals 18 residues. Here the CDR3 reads CASSLASAGLAGGWEQYF. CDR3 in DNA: TGTGCCAGCAGCTTAGCGTCCGCAGGACTAGCGGGAGGTTGGGAGCAGTACTTC.

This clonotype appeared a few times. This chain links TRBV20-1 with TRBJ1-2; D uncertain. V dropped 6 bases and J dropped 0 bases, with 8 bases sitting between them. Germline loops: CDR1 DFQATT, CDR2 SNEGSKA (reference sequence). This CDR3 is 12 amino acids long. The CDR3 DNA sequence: TGCAGTGCCCTCCAGACTAACTATGGCTACACCTTC. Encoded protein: CSALQTNYGYTF.

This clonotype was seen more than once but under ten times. The CDR3 nucleotides are TGTGCCAGCAGTGCCGGGAGGGCGGGAGGTTCCTACGAGCAGTACTTC. It specifies CASSAGRAGGSYEQYF. J is TRBJ2-7 and V is TRBV6-1; 8 bases align to TRBD2. V shed 4 bases, J shed 1 base, and the junction held 9 bases outside the gene matches. The CDR3 covers 16 residues. Germline V gene data show CDR1 as MNHNS and CDR2 as SASEGT.